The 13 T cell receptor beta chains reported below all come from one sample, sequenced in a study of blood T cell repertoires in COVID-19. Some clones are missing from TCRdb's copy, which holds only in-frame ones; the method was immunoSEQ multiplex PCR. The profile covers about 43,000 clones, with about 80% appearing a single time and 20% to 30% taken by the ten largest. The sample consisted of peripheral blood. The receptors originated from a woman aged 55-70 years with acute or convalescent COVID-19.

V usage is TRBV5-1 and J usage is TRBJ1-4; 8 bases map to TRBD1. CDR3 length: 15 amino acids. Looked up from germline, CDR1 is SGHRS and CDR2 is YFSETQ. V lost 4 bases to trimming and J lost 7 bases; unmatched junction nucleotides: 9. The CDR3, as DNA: TGCGCCAGCAGCGGGGGGACAGGTCTTGGTGAAAAACTGTTTTTT. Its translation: CASSGGTGLGEKLFF.

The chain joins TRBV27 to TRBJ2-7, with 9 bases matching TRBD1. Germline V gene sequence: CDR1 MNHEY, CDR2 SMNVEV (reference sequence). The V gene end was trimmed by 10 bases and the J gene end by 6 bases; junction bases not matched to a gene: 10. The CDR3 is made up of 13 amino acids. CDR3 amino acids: CATLDRGAVEQYF. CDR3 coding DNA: TGTGCCACGCTTGACAGGGGGGCCGTCGAGCAGTACTTC.

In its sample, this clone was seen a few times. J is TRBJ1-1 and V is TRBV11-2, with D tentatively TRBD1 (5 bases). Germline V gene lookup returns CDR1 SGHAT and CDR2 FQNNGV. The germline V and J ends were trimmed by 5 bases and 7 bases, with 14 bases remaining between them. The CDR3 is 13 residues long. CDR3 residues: CASSRGGLSEAFF. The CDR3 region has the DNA TGTGCCAGCAGCCGGGGGGGGTTGAGTGAAGCTTTCTTT.

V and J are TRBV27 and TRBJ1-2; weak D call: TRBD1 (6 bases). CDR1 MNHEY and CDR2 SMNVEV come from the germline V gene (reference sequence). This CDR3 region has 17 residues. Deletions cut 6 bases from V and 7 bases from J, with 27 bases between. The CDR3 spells CASSEFRGTSRTSGYTF. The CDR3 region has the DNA TGTGCCAGCAGCGAGTTTAGGGGGACAAGTCGGACGTCTGGCTACACCTTC.

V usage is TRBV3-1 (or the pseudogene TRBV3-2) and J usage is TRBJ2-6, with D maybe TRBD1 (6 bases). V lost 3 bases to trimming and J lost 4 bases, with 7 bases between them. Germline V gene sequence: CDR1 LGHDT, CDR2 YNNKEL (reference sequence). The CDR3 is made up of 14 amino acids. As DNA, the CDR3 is TGTGCCAGCAGCCAGGGGACAGGGGCCAACGTCCTGACTTTC. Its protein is CASSQGTGANVLTF.

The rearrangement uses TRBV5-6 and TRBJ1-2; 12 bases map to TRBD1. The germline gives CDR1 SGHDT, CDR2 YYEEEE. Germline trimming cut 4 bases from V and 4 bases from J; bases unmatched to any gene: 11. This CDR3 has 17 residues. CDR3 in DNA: TGTGCCAGCAGCCTATCGGGACAGGGGGCGCGGAGCTATGGCTACACCTTC. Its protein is CASSLSGQGARSYGYTF.

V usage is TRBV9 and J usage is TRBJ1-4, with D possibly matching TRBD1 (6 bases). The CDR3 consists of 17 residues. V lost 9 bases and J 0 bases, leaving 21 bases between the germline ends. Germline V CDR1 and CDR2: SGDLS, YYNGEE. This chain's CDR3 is CATFGGHHNTTNEKLFF. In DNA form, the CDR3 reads TGTGCCACCTTTGGGGGACACCACAATACAACTAATGAAAAACTGTTTTTT. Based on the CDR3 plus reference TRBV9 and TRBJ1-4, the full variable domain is DSGVTQTPKHLITATGQRVTLRCSPRSGDLSVYWYQQSLDQGLQFLIQYYNGEERAKGNILERFSAQQFPDLHSELNLSSLELGDSALYFCATFGGHHNTTNEKLFFGSGTQLSVL.

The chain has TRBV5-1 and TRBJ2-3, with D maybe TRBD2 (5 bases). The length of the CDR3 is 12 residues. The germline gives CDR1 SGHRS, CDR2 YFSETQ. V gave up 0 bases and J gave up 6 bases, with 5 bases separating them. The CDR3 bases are TGCGCCAGCAGCTTGGAGCGGGATACGCAGTATTTT. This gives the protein CASSLERDTQYF.

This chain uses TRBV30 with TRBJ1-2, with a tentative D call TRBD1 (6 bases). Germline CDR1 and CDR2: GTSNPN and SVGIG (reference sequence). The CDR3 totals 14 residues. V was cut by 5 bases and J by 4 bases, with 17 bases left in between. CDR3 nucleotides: TGTGCCTGGCAACCTATCAGGGGTCCCTATGGCTACACCTTC. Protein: CAWQPIRGPYGYTF.

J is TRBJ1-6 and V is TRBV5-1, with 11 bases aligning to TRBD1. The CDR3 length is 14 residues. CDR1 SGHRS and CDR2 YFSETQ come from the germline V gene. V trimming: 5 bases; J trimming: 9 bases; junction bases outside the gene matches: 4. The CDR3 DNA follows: TGCGCCAGCAGGTCCGGGACAGGGGGTTCACCCCTCCACTTT. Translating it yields CASRSGTGGSPLHF.

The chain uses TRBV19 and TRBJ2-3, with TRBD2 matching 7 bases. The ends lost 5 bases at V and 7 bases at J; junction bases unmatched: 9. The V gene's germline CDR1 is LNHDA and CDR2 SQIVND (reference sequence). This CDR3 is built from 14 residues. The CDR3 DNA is TGTGCCAGTAGTGTGAGTGGGGGGGAAAATACGCAGTATTTT. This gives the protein CASSVSGGENTQYF.

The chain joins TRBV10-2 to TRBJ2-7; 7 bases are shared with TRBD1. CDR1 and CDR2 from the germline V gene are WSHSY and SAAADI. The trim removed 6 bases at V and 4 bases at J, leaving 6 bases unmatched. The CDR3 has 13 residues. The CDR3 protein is CASRAGTVYEQYF. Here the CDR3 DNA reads TGCGCCAGCAGAGCCGGGACAGTATACGAGCAGTACTTC.

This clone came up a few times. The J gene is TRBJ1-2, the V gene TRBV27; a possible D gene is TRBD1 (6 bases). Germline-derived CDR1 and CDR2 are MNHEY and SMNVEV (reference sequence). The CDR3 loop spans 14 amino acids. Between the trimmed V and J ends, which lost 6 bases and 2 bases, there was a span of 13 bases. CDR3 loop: CASSPRGGNYGYTF. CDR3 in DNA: TGTGCCAGCAGCCCCCGAGGGGGAAACTATGGCTACACCTTC.